The clone carrying this T cell receptor beta chain was seen a handful of times. Its target is unknown. Free of recent acute infections or vaccinations, the donors were healthy HIV-negative adults. Sequencing used immunoSEQ multiplex PCR; TCRdb keeps in-frame clones, though not all of them. Of millions of clones listed, approximately 95% are singletons. CDR1 and CDR2 from the germline V gene are SEHNR and FQNEAQ (reference sequence). The CDR3 spans 12 residues. Trimming left V 4 bases short and J 4 bases short, with 5 bases between. The sample originates from a study of shared clonotypes between healthy human individuals. Study-wide results and caveats: Among a few donors, around 5% of naive CD4 clonotypes were found in common.

Sequences were obtained from naive CD4+ T cells from PBMCs. Noted subset: CD45RA+ positively selected. The chain has TRBV7-9 and TRBJ1-5; no definite D call. The receptor's source is a man between 18 and 29 years old in good health. Some clones in this sample may be carry-over from other donors' samples. In DNA, the CDR3 is TGTGCCAGCAGCTGGGAAAATCAGCCCCAGCATTTT. Translated: CASSWENQPQHF.